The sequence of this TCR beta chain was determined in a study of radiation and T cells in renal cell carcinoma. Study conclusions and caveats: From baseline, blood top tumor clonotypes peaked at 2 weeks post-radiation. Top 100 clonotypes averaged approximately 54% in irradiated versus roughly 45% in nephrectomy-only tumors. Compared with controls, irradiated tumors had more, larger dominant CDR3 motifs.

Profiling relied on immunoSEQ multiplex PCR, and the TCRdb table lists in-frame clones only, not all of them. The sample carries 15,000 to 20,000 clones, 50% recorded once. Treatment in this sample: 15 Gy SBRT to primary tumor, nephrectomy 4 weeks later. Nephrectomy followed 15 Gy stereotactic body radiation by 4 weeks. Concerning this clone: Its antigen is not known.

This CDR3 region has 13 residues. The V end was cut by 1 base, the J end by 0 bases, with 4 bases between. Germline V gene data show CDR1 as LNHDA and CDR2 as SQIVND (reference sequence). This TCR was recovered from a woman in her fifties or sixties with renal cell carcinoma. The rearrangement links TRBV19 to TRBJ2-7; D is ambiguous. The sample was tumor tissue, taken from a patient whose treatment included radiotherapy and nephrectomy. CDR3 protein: CASSIGPSYEQYF. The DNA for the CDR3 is TGTGCCAGTAGTATAGGGCCCTCCTACGAGCAGTACTTC.